One sample yielded the 10 T cell receptor beta chains listed below, sequenced in a study of monozygotic twins with inflammatory bowel disease. No DNA is given; TCRdb re-called the 5' RACE reads and lists each CDR3 protein once. The table lists some 170,000 distinct CDR3 sequences. The sample taken for sequencing was blood. The source of these receptors is a human donor with ulcerative colitis or Crohn's disease, or a healthy co-twin of an affected twin (not recorded which).

This chain joins TRBV5-1 and TRBJ2-3; TCRdb names TRBD2, which stays unverified in the absence of DNA. Germline V lookup: CDR1 SGHRS, CDR2 YFSETQ. The CDR3 contains 17 residues. CDR3 residues: CASSLLAGGGKTDTQYF. Together with reference TRBV5-1 and TRBJ2-3, the CDR3 gives the full variable domain: KAGVTQTPRYLIKTRGQQVTLSCSPISGHRSVSWYQQTPGQGLQFLFEYFSETQRNKGNFPGRFSGRQFSNSRSEMNVSTLELGDSALYLCASSLLAGGGKTDTQYFGPGTRLTVL.

This chain links TRBV29-1 with TRBJ2-2; the D gene TCRdb calls, TRBD1, cannot be checked with no DNA. Germline CDR1 and CDR2: SQVTM and ANQGSEA. The CDR3 sequence is 15 residues long. CDR3 amino acids: CSVEFYRGRTGELFF.

The chain has TRBV24-1 and TRBJ1-5; no DNA is available, so the TRBD1 call from TCRdb remains unchecked. Per germline, CDR1 KGHDR and CDR2 SFDVKD. This CDR3 region has 15 residues. This CDR3 reads CATSDPRQGNQPQHF.

The chain uses TRBV21-1 and TRBJ2-1. TRBV21-1 is a known pseudogene. CDR3 length: 16 amino acids. The CDR3 spells CASSKFRRRNPNEQFF.

The CDR3 reads CASSFRQGYGNTIYF. This chain uses TRBV7-2 with TRBJ1-3; TCRdb's D gene call, TRBD1, goes unchecked for lack of DNA. This CDR3 is 15 amino acids long. The germline CDR1 and CDR2 sequences are SGHTA and FQGNSA.

This rearrangement joins TRBV10-3 to TRBJ2-5; TCRdb designates TRBD2, a call that cannot be tested without DNA. Germline V gene data show CDR1 as ENHRY and CDR2 as SYGVKD. This CDR3 contains 16 residues. CDR3 protein: CAISALAGSETETQYF.

The genes are TRBV15 and TRBJ2-1. Germline V CDR1 and CDR2: LNHNV, YYDKDF (reference sequence). The CDR3 is made up of 12 amino acids. The CDR3 region is CATSRDSLKQFF.

The chain recombines TRBV29-1 with TRBJ2-2; checking the TCRdb D call of TRBD1 is not possible without DNA. Germline V lookup: CDR1 SQVTM, CDR2 ANQGSEA. This CDR3 is 14 amino acids long. CDR3 in amino acids: CSVGRDRNTGELFF.

This rearrangement joins TRBV7-2 to TRBJ2-6. This CDR3 comprises 15 residues. CDR1 is SGHTA and CDR2 is FQGNSA in the germline V gene. Here the CDR3 reads CASSLDVAGANVLTF.

The V and J genes are TRBV7-9 and TRBJ2-1; TCRdb selects TRBD1, and the lack of DNA leaves this call unchecked. The CDR3 sequence is 15 residues long. Germline CDR1 and CDR2: SEHNR and FQNEAQ (reference sequence). Here the CDR3 reads CASSSPGRSYNEQFF.